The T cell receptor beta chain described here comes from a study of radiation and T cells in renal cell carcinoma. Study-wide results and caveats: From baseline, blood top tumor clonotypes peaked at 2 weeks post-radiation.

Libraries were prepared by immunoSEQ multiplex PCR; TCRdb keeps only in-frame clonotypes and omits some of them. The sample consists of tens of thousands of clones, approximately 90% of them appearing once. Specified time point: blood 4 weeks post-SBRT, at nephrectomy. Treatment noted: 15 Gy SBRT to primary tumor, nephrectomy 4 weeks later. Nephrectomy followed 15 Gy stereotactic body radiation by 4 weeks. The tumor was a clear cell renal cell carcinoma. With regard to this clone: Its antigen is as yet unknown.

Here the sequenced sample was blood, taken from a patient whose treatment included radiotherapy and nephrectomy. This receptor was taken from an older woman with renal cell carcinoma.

The CDR3 loop is CASSSPDGANTGELFF. Written as DNA, the CDR3 is TGCGCCAGCAGCTCCCCGGACGGCGCGAACACCGGGGAGCTGTTTTTT. This chain links TRBV5-1 with TRBJ2-2; no definite D call. There are 16 residues in the CDR3. The V end lost 3 bases, the J end lost 0 bases, and 12 bases lay between the germline ends. Germline CDR1 is SGHRS and CDR2 is YFSETQ.